This T cell receptor (beta chain) was sequenced for a study of blood T cells in healthy people across ages. Regarding the study as a whole: Both higher diversity and more naive CD4+ cells marked long-lived donors when set against aged donors.

Primed by a sample-barcoded 5' primer and a J-beta primer mix, a second PCR proceeded for roughly 6 to 12 cycles. TCRdb redid the calling of the 5' RACE reads with MiXCR, one entry per CDR3 protein. The sample holds approximately 850,000 distinct CDR3 sequences; 58% are singletons and the top ten take about 20%. This clonotype has a handful of counts. What it binds is not known. Per the germline V gene, CDR1 is SGHTA and CDR2 is FQGNSA. This CDR3 is 15 amino acids long. The V gene end was trimmed by 5 bases and the J gene end by 0 bases; junction bases not matched to a gene: 2. The sequence derives from a man aged 30 to 45 in good health. Source material: blood. This chain connects TRBV7-2 to TRBJ2-1, with 9 bases fitting TRBD2. Here the CDR3 DNA reads TGTGCCAGCAGCCGGACTAGCGACTCCTACAATGAGCAGTTCTTC. It yields the protein CASSRTSDSYNEQFF.